Presented here are 4 T cell receptor beta chains from one specimen sequenced in a study of blood T cell repertoires in COVID-19. Some clones are missing from TCRdb's copy, which holds only in-frame ones; the method was immunoSEQ multiplex PCR. The data contain about 670,000 clones, around 90% of them singletons. The specimen sequenced was peripheral blood. Every receptor here comes from a woman between 18 and 30 years old with acute or convalescent COVID-19.

This clone was counted between two and nine times. CDR3 sequence: CAREKGYTF. The CDR3 nucleotides are TGTGCCCGTGAGAAAGGCTACACCTTC. V gene TRBV2 combines with J gene TRBJ1-2; D is undetermined. V dropped 11 bases and J dropped 8 bases, with 9 bases sitting between them. CDR3 length equals 9 residues. The germline V gene has CDR1 SNHLY and CDR2 FYNNEI.

There are a few counts of this clone. The chain combines TRBV6-5 with TRBJ1-2; tentative D call: TRBD1 (5 bases). Per the germline V gene, CDR1 is MNHEY and CDR2 is SVGAGI. The CDR3 extends over 15 amino acids. Deletions cut 0 bases from V and 1 base from J, with 9 bases between. CDR3 protein: CASSYSPGYNYGYTF. In nucleotides, the CDR3 is TGTGCCAGCAGTTACTCGCCAGGGTATAACTATGGCTACACCTTC.

The J gene is TRBJ2-7, the V gene TRBV29-1; the D gene is possibly TRBD2 (6 bases). The germline V gene encodes CDR1 SQVTM and CDR2 ANQGSEA. This CDR3 region has 13 residues. Trimming removed 3 bases at V and 6 bases at J, with 15 bases between. The CDR3 is CSVDISGWGEQYF. The CDR3 DNA is TGCAGCGTTGATATTAGCGGCTGGGGCGAGCAGTACTTC.

V usage is TRBV12-3 or TRBV12-4 and J usage is TRBJ2-7, with TRBD2 identical over 12 bases. The CDR3 is made up of 13 amino acids. Trimming cost V 9 bases and J 4 bases; bases outside gene matches: 4. In DNA, the CDR3 is TGTGCCAGTCGGACTAGCGGGGAATACGAGCAGTACTTC. Translated: CASRTSGEYEQYF.